This T cell receptor (beta chain) was profiled in a study of CD8 T cells in ankylosing spondylitis. Study-level points and caveats: Disease-linked clones proved CD8+ and comparatively uncommon in peripheral blood.

This clonotype was detected many times. Its target is not known. By quantitative 5'-RACE with molecular barcodes, the TCR beta libraries were made. TCRdb recomputed calls from the 5' RACE reads with MiXCR, one row per CDR3 protein. The sample contains approximately 220,000 distinct CDR3 sequences, roughly 25% of which appear only once. The CDR3 has 15 residues. Looked up from germline, CDR1 is SGHTA and CDR2 is FQGNSA. Trimming cost V 2 bases and J 0 bases, with 11 bases left between them. Sequenced sample: blood, either unsorted or a sorted T cell fraction (not recorded which). This clonotype was sampled from a male donor with ankylosing spondylitis or in good health (not recorded which). V usage is TRBV7-2 and J usage is TRBJ2-7; possibly TRBD1 for D (5 bases). CDR3 bases: TGTGCCAGCAGCTTAATGGTAGGGGTCTCCTACGAGCAGTACTTC. It encodes CASSLMVGVSYEQYF.